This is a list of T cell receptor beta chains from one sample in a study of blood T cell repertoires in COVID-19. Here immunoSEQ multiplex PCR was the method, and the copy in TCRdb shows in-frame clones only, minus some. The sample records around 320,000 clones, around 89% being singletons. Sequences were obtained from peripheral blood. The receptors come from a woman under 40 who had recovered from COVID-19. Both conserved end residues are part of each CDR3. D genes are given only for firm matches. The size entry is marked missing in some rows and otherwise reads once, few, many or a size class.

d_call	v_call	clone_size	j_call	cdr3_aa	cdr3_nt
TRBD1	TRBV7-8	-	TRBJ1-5	CASSSDRGGFQPQHF	TGTGCCAGCAGTTCGGACAGGGGTGGATTTCAGCCCCAGCATTTT
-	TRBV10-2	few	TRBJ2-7	CASSVGQGPWGQYF	TGCGCCAGCAGTGTGGGGCAGGGCCCCTGGGGGCAGTACTTC
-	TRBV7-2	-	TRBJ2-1	CASSPLETAYNEQFF	TGTGCCAGCAGCCCACTTGAAACCGCCTACAATGAGCAGTTCTTC
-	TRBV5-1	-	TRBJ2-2	CASSPNTGELFF	TGCGCCAGCAGCCCTAACACCGGGGAGCTGTTTTTT
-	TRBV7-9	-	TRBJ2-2	CASKTGGNTGELFF	TGTGCCAGCAAGACCGGGGGGAACACCGGGGAGCTGTTTTTT
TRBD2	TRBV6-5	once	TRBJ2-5	CASRTSGKQETQYF	TGTGCCAGCAGGACTAGCGGGAAACAAGAGACCCAGTACTTC
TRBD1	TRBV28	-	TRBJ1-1	CASSSNGEGGWTEAFF	TGTGCCAGCAGTTCCAACGGGGAAGGGGGCTGGACTGAAGCTTTCTTT
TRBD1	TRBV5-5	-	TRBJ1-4	CASSLTGANEKLFF	TGTGCCAGCAGCTTGACAGGGGCTAATGAAAAACTGTTTTTT
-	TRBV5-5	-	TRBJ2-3	CASSLVYYSTDTQYF	TGTGCCAGCAGCTTGGTTTACTATAGCACAGATACGCAGTATTTT
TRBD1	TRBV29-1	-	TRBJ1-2	CSVGGGQGLYDYGYTF	TGCAGCGTTGGTGGAGGACAGGGTTTGTATGACTATGGCTACACCTTC
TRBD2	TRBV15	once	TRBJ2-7	CATSREGGGGYEQYF	TGTGCCACCAGCAGAGAAGGCGGCGGGGGCTACGAGCAGTACTTC
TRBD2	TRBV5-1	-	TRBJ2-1	CASIAGANYNEQFF	TGCGCCAGTATAGCGGGGGCGAACTACAATGAGCAGTTCTTC
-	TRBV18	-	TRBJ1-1	CASSPGGWAGEAFF	TGTGCCAGCTCCCCCGGTGGCTGGGCCGGTGAAGCTTTCTTT
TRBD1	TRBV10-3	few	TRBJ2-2	CAISTDRGNTGELFF	TGTGCCATCAGTACCGACAGGGGGAACACCGGGGAGCTGTTTTTT
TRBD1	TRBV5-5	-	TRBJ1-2	CASSWRQGSYGYTF	TGTGCCAGCAGCTGGAGACAGGGCAGCTATGGCTACACCTTC
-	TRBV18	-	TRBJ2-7	CASSPGGGGPYEQYF	TGTGCCAGCTCACCGGGCGGCGGAGGACCCTACGAGCAGTACTTC
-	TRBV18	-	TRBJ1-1	CASSPLQGEAFF	TGTGCCAGCTCACCACTTCAGGGTGAAGCTTTCTTT
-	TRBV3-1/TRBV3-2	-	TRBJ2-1	CASSQDLCEGEFCEQFF	TGTGCCAGCAGCCAAGATCTATGCGAGGGTGAATTCTGTGAGCAGTTCTTC
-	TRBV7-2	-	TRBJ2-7	CASSPGHLYEQYF	TGTGCCAGCAGCCCGGGACACCTCTACGAGCAGTACTTC
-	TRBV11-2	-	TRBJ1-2	CASSLVTIWRHNGYTF	TGTGCCAGCAGCTTAGTAACCATTTGGCGGCACAATGGCTACACCTTC
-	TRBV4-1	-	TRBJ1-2	CASSQERGGLSGYTF	TGCGCCAGCAGCCAAGAACGGGGGGGGCTTAGTGGCTACACCTTC
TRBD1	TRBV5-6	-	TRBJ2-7	CASRARWDRTTYEQYF	TGTGCCAGCAGAGCACGCTGGGACAGGACCACCTACGAGCAGTACTTC
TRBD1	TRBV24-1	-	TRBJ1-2	CATSDSRQGHGYTF	TGTGCCACCAGTGATTCGCGACAGGGCCATGGCTACACCTTC
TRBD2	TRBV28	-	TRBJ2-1	CASSFPPGLADNEQFF	TGTGCCAGCAGTTTTCCCCCGGGACTAGCGGACAATGAGCAGTTCTTC
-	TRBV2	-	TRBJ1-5	CASSEQGLDQPQHF	TGTGCCAGCAGTGAACAGGGCTTAGATCAGCCCCAGCATTTT
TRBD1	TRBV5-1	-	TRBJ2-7	CASSLGQGFSYEQYF	TGCGCCAGCAGCCTAGGACAGGGATTTTCCTACGAGCAGTACTTC
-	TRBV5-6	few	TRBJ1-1	CASSLDRVAEAFF	TGTGCCAGCAGCTTGGACAGGGTGGCGGAAGCTTTCTTT
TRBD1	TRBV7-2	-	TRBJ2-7	CASSFSRGIYEQYF	TGTGCCAGCAGCTTCTCCAGGGGGATCTACGAGCAGTACTTC
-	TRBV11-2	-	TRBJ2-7	CASSLVVSYEQYF	TGTGCCAGCAGCTTAGTAGTCTCGTACGAGCAGTACTTC
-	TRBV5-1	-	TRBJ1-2	CASSRQEPPIGYTF	TGCGCCAGCAGTCGACAGGAGCCTCCTATAGGCTACACCTTC
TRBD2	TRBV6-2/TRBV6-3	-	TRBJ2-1	CASSWSPTSGPYNEQFF	TGTGCCAGCAGTTGGTCCCCAACTAGCGGGCCCTACAATGAGCAGTTCTTC
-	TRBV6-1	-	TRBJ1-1	CASSSPLWELKAFF	TGTGCCAGCAGTTCGCCCCTTTGGGAGCTCAAAGCTTTCTTT
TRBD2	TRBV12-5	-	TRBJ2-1	CASGTALAGHNEQFF	TGTGCTAGTGGTACCGCACTAGCGGGTCACAATGAGCAGTTCTTC
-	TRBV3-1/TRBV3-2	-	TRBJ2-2	CASSPPGDYGELFF	TGTGCCAGCAGCCCCCCGGGGGATTACGGGGAGCTGTTTTTT
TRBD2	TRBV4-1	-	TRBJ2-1	CASSLQRGGLYNEQFF	TGCGCCAGCAGCCTCCAACGGGGGGGCCTCTACAATGAGCAGTTCTTC
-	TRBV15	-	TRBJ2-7	CATSLPSPFTYEQYF	TGTGCCACCAGCCTTCCCTCTCCTTTTACCTACGAGCAGTACTTC
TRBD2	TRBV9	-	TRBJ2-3	CASGAGGTGTDTQYF	TGTGCCAGCGGAGCGGGGGGAACGGGCACAGATACGCAGTATTTT
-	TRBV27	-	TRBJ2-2	CASSPQRMSAGELFF	TGTGCCAGCAGTCCCCAACGAATGAGCGCCGGGGAGCTGTTTTTT
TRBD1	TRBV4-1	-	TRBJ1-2	CASSQDGWDRGGYTF	TGCGCCAGCAGCCAAGATGGTTGGGACAGGGGTGGCTACACCTTC
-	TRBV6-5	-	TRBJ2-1	CASRPGQGGYNEQFF	TGTGCCAGCAGGCCGGGGCAGGGAGGTTACAATGAGCAGTTCTTC
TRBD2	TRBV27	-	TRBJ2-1	CASSLGTSGGANEQFF	TGTGCCAGCAGTCTAGGGACTAGCGGGGGGGCCAATGAGCAGTTCTTC
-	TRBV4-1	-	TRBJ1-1	CASSPQTGPTSYTEAFF	TGCGCCAGCAGCCCCCAAACAGGGCCCACGTCGTACACTGAAGCTTTCTTT
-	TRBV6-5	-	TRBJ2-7	CASSYGPSMYEQYF	TGTGCCAGCAGTTATGGGCCCAGCATGTACGAGCAGTACTTC
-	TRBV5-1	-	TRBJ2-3	CASSLPGQYYDVDTQYF	TGCGCCAGCAGCTTGCCCGGACAGTATTACGATGTGGATACGCAGTATTTT
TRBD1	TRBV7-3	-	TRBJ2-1	CASSPAGTGNNEQFF	TGTGCCAGCAGTCCGGCCGGGACAGGGAACAATGAGCAGTTCTTC
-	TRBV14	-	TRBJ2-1	CASSHYPGGQRNEQFF	TGTGCCAGCAGCCATTACCCAGGGGGGCAGCGCAATGAGCAGTTCTTC
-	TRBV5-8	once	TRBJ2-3	CASSKNGGADTQYF	TGTGCCAGCAGCAAAAATGGGGGCGCAGATACGCAGTATTTT
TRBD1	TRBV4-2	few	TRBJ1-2	CASRKVSGGTNYGYTF	TGTGCCAGCAGGAAGGTATCAGGGGGGACTAACTATGGCTACACCTTC
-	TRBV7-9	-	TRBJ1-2	CASSLESYGYTF	TGTGCCAGCAGCCTGGAGAGCTATGGCTACACCTTC
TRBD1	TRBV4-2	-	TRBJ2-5	CASSQEQGQETQYF	TGTGCCAGCAGCCAAGAACAGGGGCAAGAGACCCAGTACTTC
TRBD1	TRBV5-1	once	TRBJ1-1	CASSFGDRGTYTEAFF	TGCGCCAGCAGCTTCGGGGACAGGGGGACCTACACTGAAGCTTTCTTT
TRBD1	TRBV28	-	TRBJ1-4	CASKGPDRGKEKLFF	TGTGCCAGCAAAGGCCCGGACAGGGGAAAAGAAAAACTGTTTTTT
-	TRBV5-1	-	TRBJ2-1	CASSKSGHSSSYNEQFF	TGCGCCAGCAGCAAATCGGGACACTCGAGCTCCTACAATGAGCAGTTCTTC
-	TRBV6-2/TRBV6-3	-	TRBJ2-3	CASSMGAHTTDTQYF	TGTGCCAGCAGCATGGGAGCCCATACCACAGATACGCAGTATTTT
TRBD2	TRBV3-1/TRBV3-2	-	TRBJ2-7	CASSPLAGPVLYEQYF	TGTGCCAGCAGCCCACTAGCGGGGCCCGTTCTCTACGAGCAGTACTTC
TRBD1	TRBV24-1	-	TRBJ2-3	CATSDVSPGQGPDTQYF	TGTGCCACCAGTGATGTCTCCCCGGGACAGGGGCCAGATACGCAGTATTTT
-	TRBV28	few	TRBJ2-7	CASSQVSYEQYF	TGTGCCAGCAGTCAGGTCTCCTACGAGCAGTACTTC